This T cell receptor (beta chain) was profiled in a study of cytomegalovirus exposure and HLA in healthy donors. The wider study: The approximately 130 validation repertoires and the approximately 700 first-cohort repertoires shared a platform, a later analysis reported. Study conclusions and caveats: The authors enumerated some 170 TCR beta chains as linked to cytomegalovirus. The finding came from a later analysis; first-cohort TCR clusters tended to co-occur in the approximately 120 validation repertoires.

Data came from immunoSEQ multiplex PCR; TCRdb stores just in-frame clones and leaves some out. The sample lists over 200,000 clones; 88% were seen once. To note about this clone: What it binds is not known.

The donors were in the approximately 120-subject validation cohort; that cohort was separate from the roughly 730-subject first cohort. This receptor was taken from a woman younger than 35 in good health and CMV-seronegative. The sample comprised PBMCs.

The CDR3: CSVEDGDRRANYGYTF. The CDR3 coding sequence is TGCAGCGTTGAAGACGGGGACAGGAGAGCTAACTATGGCTACACCTTC. The rearrangement joins TRBV29-1 to TRBJ1-2; TRBD1 matches 8 bases. Per germline, CDR1 SQVTM and CDR2 ANQGSEA. The V gene end was trimmed by 0 bases and the J gene end by 0 bases; junction bases not matched to a gene: 6. This CDR3 is built from 16 residues. The full variable domain, completed using reference TRBV29-1 and TRBJ1-2, is SAVISQKPSRDICQRGTSLTIQCQVDSQVTMMFWYRQQPGQSLTLIATANQGSEATYESGFVIDKFPISRPNLTFSTLTVSNMSPEDSSIYLCSVEDGDRRANYGYTFGSGTRLTVV.